The rows below give T cell receptor beta chains drawn from one sample of a study of blood T cell repertoires in COVID-19. Produced via immunoSEQ multiplex PCR; TCRdb's table is partial and in-frame only. The sample has tens of thousands of clones, about nine tenths seen once. The sample taken for sequencing was peripheral blood. These receptors were obtained from a human donor in a cohort sampled during active COVID-19. Each CDR3 is given with its conserved first and last residue.

V | CDR3
TRBV19 | CASSIKLSPSGSTDTQYF
TRBV29-1 | CSVEIPGQGPYTQYF
TRBV18 | CASSPTAGEAFF
TRBV7-8 | CASSYPAGSTDTQYF
TRBV25-1 | CASSEDGTGVAKNIQYF
TRBV6-5 | CASSLYKTGGAYGYTF
TRBV6-2/TRBV6-3 | CASSIQGVSGRYTF
TRBV7-2 | CASSKQGLNEQFF
TRBV28 | CASSSRDRAYNEQFF
TRBV5-4 | CASSSSSSSYNEQFF
TRBV18 | CVSSIQGFDTIYF
TRBV10-1 | CASRGQLFGANVLTF
TRBV12-2 | CASRCGTFPGAFF
TRBV30 | CAWSEAGTLNQPQHF
TRBV9 | CASSVATASSTDTQYF
TRBV5-4 | CASSSGTGVAGELFF
TRBV10-2 | CASSEQGNYEQYF
TRBV2 | CASSGQGNVYF
TRBV3-1/TRBV3-2 | CARSQGWAGDGYEQYF
TRBV18 | CASSQQTGGWETQYF
TRBV5-1 | CASSLGGTSGSYEQYF
TRBV5-1 | CASSTSGQSHEQYF
TRBV9 | CASSGTGYLETQYF
TRBV3-1/TRBV3-2 | CASSQGRGRYGYTF
TRBV7-2 | CASMDRGENTGELFF
TRBV9 | CASSSGLAGYNEQFF
TRBV5-1 | CASSFLGQGTSEAFF
TRBV7-6 | CASSSILAGGSLQETQYF
TRBV3-1/TRBV3-2 | CASSLFSSGEKLFF
TRBV9 | CASSVSRQGGTDTQYF
TRBV5-1 | CASSGGQGALEQFF
TRBV6-6 | CASSPRTGDSNQPQHF
TRBV12-3/TRBV12-4 | CASSLNRDSEAFF
TRBV12-3/TRBV12-4 | CASTRAQTQYF
TRBV7-9 | CASSLAGVRNTIYF
TRBV30 | CARQGGLSGNTIYF
TRBV28 | CASSPPGQGNRNQPQHF
TRBV5-5 | CASSSRQGGIYEQYF
TRBV28 | CASRSADSNQPQHF